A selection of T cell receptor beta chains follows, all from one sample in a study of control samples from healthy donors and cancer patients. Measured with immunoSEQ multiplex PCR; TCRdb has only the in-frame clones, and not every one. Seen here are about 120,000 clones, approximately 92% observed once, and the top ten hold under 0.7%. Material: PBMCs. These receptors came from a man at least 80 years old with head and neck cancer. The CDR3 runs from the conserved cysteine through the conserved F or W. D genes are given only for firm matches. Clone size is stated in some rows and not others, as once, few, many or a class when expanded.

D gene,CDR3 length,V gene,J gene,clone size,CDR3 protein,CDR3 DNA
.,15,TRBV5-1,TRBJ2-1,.,CASSLADRDYNEQFF,TGCGCCAGCAGCTTGGCAGACAGAGACTACAATGAGCAGTTCTTC
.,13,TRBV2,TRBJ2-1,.,CASSANGIYEQFF,TGTGCCAGCAGTGCTAATGGGATCTATGAGCAGTTCTTC
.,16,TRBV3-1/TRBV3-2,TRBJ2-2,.,CASSPLGRGGTGELFF,TGTGCCAGCAGCCCTTTAGGGAGAGGCGGCACCGGGGAGCTGTTTTTT
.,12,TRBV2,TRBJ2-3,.,CASSPSADTQYF,TGTGCCAGCAGCCCGTCTGCGGATACGCAGTATTTT
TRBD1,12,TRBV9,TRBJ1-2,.,CASSVDRGGYTF,TGTGCCAGCAGCGTAGACAGGGGCGGCTACACCTTC
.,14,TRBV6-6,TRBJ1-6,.,CASHPWDGNSPLHF,TGTGCCAGCCACCCGTGGGACGGCAATTCACCCCTCCACTTT
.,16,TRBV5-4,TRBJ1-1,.,CASSLEVGMVNTEAFF,TGTGCCAGCAGCTTGGAGGTCGGGATGGTGAACACTGAAGCTTTCTTT
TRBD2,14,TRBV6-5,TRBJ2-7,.,CATRYLGGGHEQYF,TGTGCCACCAGGTACCTGGGCGGGGGACACGAGCAGTACTTC
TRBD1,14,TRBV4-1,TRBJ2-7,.,CASSPGTGFYEQYF,TGCGCCAGCAGCCCCGGGACAGGGTTCTACGAGCAGTACTTC
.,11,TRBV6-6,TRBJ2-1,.,CASSLYNEQFF,TGTGCCAGCAGTTTATACAATGAGCAGTTCTTC
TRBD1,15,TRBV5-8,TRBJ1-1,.,CASSPRTGGETEAFF,TGTGCCAGCAGCCCCCGGACAGGAGGCGAAACTGAAGCTTTCTTT
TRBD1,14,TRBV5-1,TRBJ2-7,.,CASGIGTGPYEQYF,TGCGCCAGCGGGATCGGGACAGGGCCATACGAGCAGTACTTC
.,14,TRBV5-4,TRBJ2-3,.,CASSLEGERNTQYF,TGTGCCAGCAGCTTGGAAGGGGAGCGCAATACGCAGTATTTT
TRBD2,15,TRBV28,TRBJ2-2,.,CASRRTSGETGELFF,TGTGCCAGCAGACGGACTAGCGGAGAGACCGGGGAGCTGTTTTTT
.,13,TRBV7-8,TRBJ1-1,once,CASSLAEVNEAFF,TGTGCCAGCAGCTTAGCCGAGGTGAATGAAGCTTTCTTT
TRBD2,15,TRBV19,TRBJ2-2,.,CASSIGGSVTGELFF,TGTGCCAGTAGTATAGGCGGGAGTGTGACCGGGGAGCTGTTTTTT
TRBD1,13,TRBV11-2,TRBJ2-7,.,CASSRDRGYEQYF,TGTGCCAGCAGCCGGGACAGGGGCTACGAGCAGTACTTC
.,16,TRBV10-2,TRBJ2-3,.,CASSDRWAFSTDTQYF,TGCGCCAGCAGTGATCGTTGGGCATTTAGCACAGATACGCAGTATTTT
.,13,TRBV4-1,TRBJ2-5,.,CASSAGAEETQYF,TGCGCCAGCAGCGCAGGGGCTGAAGAGACCCAGTACTTC
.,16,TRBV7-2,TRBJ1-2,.,CASSLLNLHAFYGYTF,TGTGCCAGCAGCTTGCTGAACCTCCACGCATTCTATGGCTACACCTTC
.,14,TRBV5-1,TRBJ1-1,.,CASSGRGENTEAFF,TGCGCCAGCAGCGGACGCGGAGAGAACACTGAAGCTTTCTTT
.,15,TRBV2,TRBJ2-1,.,CASSATQPQDNEQFF,TGTGCCAGCTCTGCAACCCAGCCCCAGGACAATGAGCAGTTCTTC
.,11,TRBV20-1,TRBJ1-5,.,CSASQDQPQHF,TGCAGTGCTAGCCAGGATCAGCCCCAGCATTTT
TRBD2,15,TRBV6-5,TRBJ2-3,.,CASCPSGRRGDTQYF,TGTGCCAGCTGTCCTAGCGGGAGGAGGGGCGATACGCAGTATTTT